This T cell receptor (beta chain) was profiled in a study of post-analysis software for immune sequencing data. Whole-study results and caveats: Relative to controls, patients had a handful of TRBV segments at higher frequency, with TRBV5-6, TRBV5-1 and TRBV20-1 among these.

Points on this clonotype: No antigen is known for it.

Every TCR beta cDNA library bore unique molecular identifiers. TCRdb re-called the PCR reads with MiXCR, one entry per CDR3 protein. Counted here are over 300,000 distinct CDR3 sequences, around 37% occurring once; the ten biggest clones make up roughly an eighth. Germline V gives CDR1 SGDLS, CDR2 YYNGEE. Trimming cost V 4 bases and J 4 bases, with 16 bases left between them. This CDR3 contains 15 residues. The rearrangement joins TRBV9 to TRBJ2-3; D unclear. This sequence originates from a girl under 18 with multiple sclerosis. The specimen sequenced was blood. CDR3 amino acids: CASSPSDPGPDTQYF. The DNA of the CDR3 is TGTGCCAGCAGCCCCTCGGATCCCGGCCCAGATACGCAGTATTTT.